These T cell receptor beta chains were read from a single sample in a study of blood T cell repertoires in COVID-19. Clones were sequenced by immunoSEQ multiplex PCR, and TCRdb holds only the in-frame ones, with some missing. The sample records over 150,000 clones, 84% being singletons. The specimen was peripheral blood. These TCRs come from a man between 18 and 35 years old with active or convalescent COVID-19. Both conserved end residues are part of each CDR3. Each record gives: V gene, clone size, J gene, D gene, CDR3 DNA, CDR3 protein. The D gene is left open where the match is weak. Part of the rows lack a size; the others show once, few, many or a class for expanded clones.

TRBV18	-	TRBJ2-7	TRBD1	TGTGCCAGCTCACAAGGGGGCGCCGAGCAGTACTTC	CASSQGGAEQYF
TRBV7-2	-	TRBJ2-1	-	TGTGCCAGCAGCTTACCCGGGTTCACCAATGAGCAGTTCTTC	CASSLPGFTNEQFF
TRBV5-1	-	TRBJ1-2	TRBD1	TGCGCCAGCAGCTTGGGGACAGGGGCGAATGGCTACACCTTC	CASSLGTGANGYTF
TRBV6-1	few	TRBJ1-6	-	TGTGCCAGCAGTGACCAGGACGGGAATAATTCACCCCTCCACTTT	CASSDQDGNNSPLHF
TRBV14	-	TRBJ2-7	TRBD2	TGTGCCAGCAGCCAAGAGAGGACTAGCGGGGGGGCCTACGAGCAGTACTTC	CASSQERTSGGAYEQYF
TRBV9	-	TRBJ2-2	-	TGTGCCAGCAGCGTCGATCCCCGAGACACCGGGGAGCTGTTTTTT	CASSVDPRDTGELFF
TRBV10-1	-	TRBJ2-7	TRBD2	TGCGCCAGCAACCTACCGGGACTAGCGGGCCAGGCTTACGAGCAGTACTTC	CASNLPGLAGQAYEQYF
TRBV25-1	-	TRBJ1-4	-	TGTGCCAGTAGGGACTCAGGGTCCGGTGAAAAACTGTTTTTT	CASRDSGSGEKLFF
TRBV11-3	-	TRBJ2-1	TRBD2	TGTGCCAGCAGCTCAGGCCTACGGGGGGGTCACGGGGATGAGCAGTTCTTC	CASSSGLRGGHGDEQFF
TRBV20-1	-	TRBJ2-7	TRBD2	TGCAGTGCTAGTTTACCTAGCGGGAGCTCCTACGAGCAGTACTTC	CSASLPSGSSYEQYF
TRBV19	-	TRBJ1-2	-	TGTGCCAGTAGTATCAGGGCCAACTATGGCTACACCTTC	CASSIRANYGYTF
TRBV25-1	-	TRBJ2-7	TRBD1	TGTGCCAGCAGTGAATGGGGGGACAGGGACTACGAGCAGTACTTC	CASSEWGDRDYEQYF
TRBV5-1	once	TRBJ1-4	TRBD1	TGCGCCAGCAGCTTGGGCCTTACAGGGGGTGAGGAAAAACTGTTTTTT	CASSLGLTGGEEKLFF
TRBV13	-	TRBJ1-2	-	TGTGCCAGCAGCCCGAGACAGGCATCATACCTTAGCTATGGCTACACCTTC	CASSPRQASYLSYGYTF
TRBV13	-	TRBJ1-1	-	TGTGCCAGCAGCCGCACCGAAAGGAGCACTGAAGCTTTCTTT	CASSRTERSTEAFF
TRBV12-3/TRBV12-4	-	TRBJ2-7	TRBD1	TGTGCCAGCAGCCACAGGGGAGCCTACGAGCAGTACTTC	CASSHRGAYEQYF
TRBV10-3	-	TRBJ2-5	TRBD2	TGTGCCATCAGTGAGTCCCTAGCGGGAGAGGAGACCCAGTACTTC	CAISESLAGEETQYF
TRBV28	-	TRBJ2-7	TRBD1	TGTGCCAGTGGACAGGCGGTTGGGGAGCAGTACTTC	CASGQAVGEQYF
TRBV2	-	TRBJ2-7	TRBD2	TGTGCCAGCAGAGGACTAGCGGGAGGTCACGAGCAGTACTTC	CASRGLAGGHEQYF
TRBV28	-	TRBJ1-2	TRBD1	TGTGCCAGCAGACCGACGACAGGGGACGGCTACACCTTC	CASRPTTGDGYTF
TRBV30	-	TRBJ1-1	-	TGTGCCTGGTTAAGGTCGACAGTGGAGGGAACTTTCTTT	CAWLRSTVEGTFF
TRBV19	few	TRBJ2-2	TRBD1	TGTGCCAGTAGTAGGACAGGTGGGAACACCGGGGAGCTGTTTTTT	CASSRTGGNTGELFF
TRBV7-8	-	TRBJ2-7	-	TGTGCCAGCAGCCAAAGCAGGCTGGGGCTAAGCTCCTACGAGCAGTACTTC	CASSQSRLGLSSYEQYF
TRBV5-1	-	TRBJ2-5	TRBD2	TGCGCCAGCAGCTGGGGGACTAGCGGGCGAGAGACCCAGTACTTC	CASSWGTSGRETQYF
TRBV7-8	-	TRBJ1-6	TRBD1	TGTGCCAGCAGCTTATATTCTACAGGGGGCGGGTCACCCCTCCACTTT	CASSLYSTGGGSPLHF
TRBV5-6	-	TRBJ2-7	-	TGTGCCAGCAGCTTGGGGGCTGCAGGGTTTCCCTACGAGCAGTACTTC	CASSLGAAGFPYEQYF
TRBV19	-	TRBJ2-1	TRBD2	TGTGCCACCGAACGGCGGGAGGGTCACAATGAGCAGTTCTTC	CATERREGHNEQFF
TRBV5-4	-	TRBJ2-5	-	TGTGCCAGCAGCTTGGGACTCCAAGAGACCCAGTACTTC	CASSLGLQETQYF
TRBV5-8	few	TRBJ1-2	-	TGTGCCAGCAGCTATCGTACGGACTATGGCTACACCTTC	CASSYRTDYGYTF
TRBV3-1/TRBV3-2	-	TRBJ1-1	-	TGTGCCAGCAGCCTGCAGGTTTACATGAACACTGAAGCTTTCTTT	CASSLQVYMNTEAFF
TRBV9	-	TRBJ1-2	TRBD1	TGTGCCAGCAGCGTAGGTGCCAGGGGGCGCGAGGCGGATGGCTACACCTTC	CASSVGARGREADGYTF
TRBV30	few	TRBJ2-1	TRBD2	TGTGCCTGGAGTGTATGGGGTTCAGCGGGAGGGCCAGAGCAGTTCTTC	CAWSVWGSAGGPEQFF
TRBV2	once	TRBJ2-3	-	TGTGCCAGCAGTGAAGCGGTAGATAGCGGAACAGTCACAGATACGCAGTATTTT	CASSEAVDSGTVTDTQYF
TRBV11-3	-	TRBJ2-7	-	TGTGCCAGCAGCTCCGGGTACGAGCAGTACTTC	CASSSGYEQYF
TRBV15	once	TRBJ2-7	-	TGTGCCACCAGCAGAGATCCTGCCTACGAGCAGTACTTC	CATSRDPAYEQYF
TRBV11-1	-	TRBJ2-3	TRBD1	TGTGCCAGCAGCTTAGACAGGGGTTTGGATACGCAGTATTTT	CASSLDRGLDTQYF
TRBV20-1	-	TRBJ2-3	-	TGCAGTGCTAGTTGGACTCGCACAGATACGCAGTATTTT	CSASWTRTDTQYF
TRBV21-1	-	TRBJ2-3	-	TGTGCCAGCAGCAACAGACTAGCGGGAGGGCCTCGGAATACGCAGTATTTT	CASSNRLAGGPRNTQYF
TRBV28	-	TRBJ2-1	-	TGTGCCAGCAGTTTTGTCAGGGGCTTGTACAATGAGCAGTTCTTC	CASSFVRGLYNEQFF
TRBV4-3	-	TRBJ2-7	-	TGCGCCAGCAGCCAAGATCTACAGGGCTACGAGCAGTACTTC	CASSQDLQGYEQYF
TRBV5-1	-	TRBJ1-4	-	TGCGCCAGCAGCTCGCAGGGTGTAGGTGAAAAACTGTTTTTT	CASSSQGVGEKLFF
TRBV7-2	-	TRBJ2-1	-	TGTGCCAGCAGCTTAGGACTAAACTCCTACAATGAGCAGTTCTTC	CASSLGLNSYNEQFF
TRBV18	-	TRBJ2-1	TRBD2	TGTGCCAGCTCACCGGGACTAGCGGGGGGGCATGTCAATGAGCAGTTCTTC	CASSPGLAGGHVNEQFF
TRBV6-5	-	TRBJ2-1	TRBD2	TGTGCCAGCAGTTACTCGGGCGGGAGGGTGGATGAGCAGTTCTTC	CASSYSGGRVDEQFF
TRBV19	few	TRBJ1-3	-	TGTGCCAGTAAATTTACTAGTCGTGGCGGTAACCTTGGAAACACCATATATTTT	CASKFTSRGGNLGNTIYF
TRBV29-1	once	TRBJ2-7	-	TGCAGCGCCGAGGGCGGCAGGGGCGGCGAGCAGTACTTC	CSAEGGRGGEQYF
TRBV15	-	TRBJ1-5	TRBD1	TGTGCCACCAGCAGAGGACAGGGGGCGTTTCAGCCCCAGCATTTT	CATSRGQGAFQPQHF
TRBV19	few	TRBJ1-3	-	TGTGCCAGTAGTACGTGGGACTCCACAAACACCATATATTTT	CASSTWDSTNTIYF
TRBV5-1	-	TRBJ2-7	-	TGCGCCAGCAGCGCGGCAGGGTTCGAGCAGTACTTC	CASSAAGFEQYF
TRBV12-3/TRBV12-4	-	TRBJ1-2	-	TGTGCCAGCAGCTCCAACTCTAACTATGGCTACACCTTC	CASSSNSNYGYTF
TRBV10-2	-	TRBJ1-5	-	TGCGCCAGCAGTGTGACAGGACATAGCAATCAGCCCCAGCATTTT	CASSVTGHSNQPQHF
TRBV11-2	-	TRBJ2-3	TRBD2	TGTGCCAGCAGCTTAGGTTGGACTAGCGGGCAGTCTAGCACAGATACGCAGTATTTT	CASSLGWTSGQSSTDTQYF
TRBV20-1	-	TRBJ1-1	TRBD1	TGCAGTGCTAGTAGGACAGGGGGAAGGAACACTGAAGCTTTCTTT	CSASRTGGRNTEAFF
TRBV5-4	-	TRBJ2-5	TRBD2	TGTGCCAGCAGCTTCCAGGGAGGGCAAGAGACCCAGTACTTC	CASSFQGGQETQYF
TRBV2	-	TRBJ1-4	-	TGTGCCAGCAGTTCAGTTGCAACTAATGAAAAACTGTTTTTT	CASSSVATNEKLFF
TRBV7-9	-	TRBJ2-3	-	TGTGCCAGCAGCTTAGGGCAGACTAGCACAGATACGCAGTATTTT	CASSLGQTSTDTQYF
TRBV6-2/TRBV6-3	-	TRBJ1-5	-	TGTGCCAGCAGTTACCTCGCGGCCGGAGGCATCTTGGGGCCCCAGCATTTT	CASSYLAAGGILGPQHF